This is a list of T cell receptor beta chains from one sample in a study of tumor-infiltrating lymphocytes in primary liver carcinoma. TCRdb re-called the multiplex PCR reads through MiXCR, storing one row per CDR3 protein. The table has roughly 120,000 distinct CDR3 sequences, around 60% seen once. Sequenced material: liver tumor tissue from sampling region 3. Source of these receptors: a woman aged 55 to 70 with primary liver carcinoma and hepatitis B virus infection. Both conserved end residues are part of each CDR3. Each record gives: CDR3 length, D gene, V gene, clone size, J gene, CDR3 protein. The D gene is left open where the match is weak. Some rows have no size entry. The others give once, few or many, or a class for an expanded clone.

>14|NA|TRBV28|NA|TRBJ2-7
CARSMPGVQYEQYF
>13|NA|TRBV11-2|NA|TRBJ2-1
CVSSWISGSEQFF
>14|NA|TRBV11-2|NA|TRBJ2-5
CTSSLRARRETQYF
>14|NA|TRBV11-2|NA|TRBJ2-5
CASSVGPRSETQYF
>17|TRBD2|TRBV7-3|NA|TRBJ2-1
CASSLGLLAGAYNEQFF
>14|NA|TRBV7-9|NA|TRBJ1-3
CASSLVTTGNTIYF
>13|NA|TRBV6-1|many|TRBJ2-5
CASRVWARETQYF
>14|TRBD1|TRBV5-1|NA|TRBJ2-5
CAGSSGQGQETQYF
>13|NA|TRBV24-1|NA|TRBJ1-2
CATSGGNTYGYTF
>12|NA|TRBV4-1|NA|TRBJ2-2
CTGGGDTGELFF
>16|NA|TRBV7-9|NA|TRBJ2-1
CASCLRGTEGYDEQFF
>17|NA|TRBV6-5|many|TRBJ2-6
CASSYDTGPSGANVLTF
>14|NA|TRBV7-9|many|TRBJ2-3
CASSLVGSGDTQYF
>18|NA|TRBV4-1|NA|TRBJ2-7
CASSQGQDRAALLYEQYF
>14|TRBD2|TRBV5-6|few|TRBJ2-3
CTSSSSAGADTQYF
>14|NA|TRBV11-2|NA|TRBJ1-1
CASSLAQWATEAFF
>13|NA|TRBV7-8|many|TRBJ2-5
CASTSPRVETQYF
>16|TRBD1|TRBV11-2|NA|TRBJ2-7
CACSFGTGSGFEEQYF
>13|NA|TRBV12-5|NA|TRBJ1-2
CASAPGAAYGYAF
>14|NA|TRBV12-3/TRBV12-4|NA|TRBJ2-7
CASSQGNCGAEQYF
>16|TRBD2|TRBV6-5|NA|TRBJ2-7
CANSYVTSDSAYEQYF
>13|TRBD2|TRBV7-9|many|TRBJ2-5
CATHRLAEETQYF
>13|NA|TRBV28|NA|TRBJ2-5
CAISRTEKETQYF
>15|TRBD1|TRBV11-3|NA|TRBJ2-7
CASSPETGGNYERYF
>15|NA|TRBV4-1|NA|TRBJ1-4
CAISQEVTSNGKLFF
>13|NA|TRBV4-2|NA|TRBJ2-2
CVSSQERAGELFF
>13|NA|TRBV4-1|many|TRBJ2-7
CASSQGGTKKQYF
>15|NA|TRBV11-1|few|TRBJ2-7
CASSTTGRGAYEQYF
>14|TRBD1|TRBV29-1|NA|TRBJ1-1
CSVLTGTGNTQTFF
>13|NA|TRBV11-2|NA|TRBJ2-1
CAGGSHLDNEQFF
>15|TRBD2|TRBV6-5|many|TRBJ2-7
CASSYGGGSGNSWYF
>13|TRBD1|TRBV28|few|TRBJ2-3
CASSSPRDRGRYF
>15|TRBD2|TRBV11-3|NA|TRBJ2-1
CASSPRGSGNNVHFF
>15|TRBD2|TRBV12-3/TRBV12-4|many|TRBJ2-5
CASSFPQGGGETQYF
>18|TRBD2|TRBV11-2|NA|TRBJ2-1
CASSSVLAGGSGPLEQSF
>17|TRBD1|TRBV6-1|NA|TRBJ2-7
CASSRRAGTGDSYEQYF
>13|NA|TRBV10-3|NA|TRBJ1-1
CAISESSGTEAFF
>15|TRBD2|TRBV11-2|NA|TRBJ2-7
CAGILEPSGSGEQYF
>14|NA|TRBV20-1|NA|TRBJ1-5
CSASPEWGVQPQHF
>14|NA|TRBV11-2|NA|TRBJ2-7
CVSSLWRWGYEQYF
>14|NA|TRBV11-2|NA|TRBJ2-4
CASSLVGPENIQYF
>14|NA|TRBV5-4|few|TRBJ2-1
CVSSQDSSYNEQFF
>17|TRBD2|TRBV28|NA|TRBJ2-5
CASRNRLAPLYQETQYF
>15|NA|TRBV6-6|NA|TRBJ2-1
CASSYSMADYNDQFF
>16|NA|TRBV6-1|NA|TRBJ2-2
CASNDGGQTNTGELFF
>15|NA|TRBV11-2|NA|TRBJ2-5
CASSPRTITQEARYF
>11|NA|TRBV11-2|NA|TRBJ1-1
CASGLTGPAFF
>12|NA|TRBV6-2/TRBV6-3|many|TRBJ2-1
CASSYGRDEQFF
>15|NA|TRBV6-1|many|TRBJ1-5
CASSVQGGGNQPQHF
>13|NA|TRBV19|NA|TRBJ1-5
CASKLTLNQPQHF
>11|NA|TRBV11-2|NA|TRBJ2-3
CVSSFGATQYF
>14|TRBD1|TRBV5-6|many|TRBJ2-7
CASRGTGATYEQYF
>16|NA|TRBV4-2|NA|TRBJ2-5
CTSSPRGERAQETQYF